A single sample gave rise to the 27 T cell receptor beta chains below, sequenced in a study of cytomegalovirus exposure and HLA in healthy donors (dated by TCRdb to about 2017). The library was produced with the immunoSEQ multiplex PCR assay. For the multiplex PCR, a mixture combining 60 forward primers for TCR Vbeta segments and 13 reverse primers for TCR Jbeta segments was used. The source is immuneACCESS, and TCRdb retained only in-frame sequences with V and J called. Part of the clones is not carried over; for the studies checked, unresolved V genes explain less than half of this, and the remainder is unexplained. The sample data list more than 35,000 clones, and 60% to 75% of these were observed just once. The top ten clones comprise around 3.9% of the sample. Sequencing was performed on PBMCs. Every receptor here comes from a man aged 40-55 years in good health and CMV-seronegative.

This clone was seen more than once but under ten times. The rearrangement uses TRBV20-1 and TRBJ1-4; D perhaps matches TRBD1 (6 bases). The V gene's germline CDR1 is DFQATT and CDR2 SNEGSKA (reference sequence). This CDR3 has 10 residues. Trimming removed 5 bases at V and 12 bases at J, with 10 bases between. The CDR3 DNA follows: TGCAGTGCTTCCTACAGGGAACTGTTTTTT. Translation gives CSASYRELFF.

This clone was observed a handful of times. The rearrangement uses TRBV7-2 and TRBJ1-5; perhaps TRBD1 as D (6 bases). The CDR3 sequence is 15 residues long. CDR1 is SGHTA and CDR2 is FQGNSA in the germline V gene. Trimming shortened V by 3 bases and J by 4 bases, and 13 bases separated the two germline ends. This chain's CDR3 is CASSFGQSSNQPQHF. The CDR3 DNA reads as TGTGCCAGCAGCTTTGGACAGAGTAGTAATCAGCCCCAGCATTTT. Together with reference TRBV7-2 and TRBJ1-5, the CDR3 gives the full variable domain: GAGVSQSPSNKVTEKGKDVELRCDPISGHTALYWYRQSLGQGLEFLIYFQGNSAPDKSGLPSDRFSAERTGGSVSTLTIQRTQQEDSAVYLCASSFGQSSNQPQHFGDGTRLSIL.

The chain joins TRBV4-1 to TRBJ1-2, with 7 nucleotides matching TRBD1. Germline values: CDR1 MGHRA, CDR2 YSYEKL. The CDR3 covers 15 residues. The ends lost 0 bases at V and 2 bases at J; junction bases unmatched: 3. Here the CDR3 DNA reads TGCGCCAGCAGCCAAGATCAGGGGGTAAACTATGGCTACACCTTC. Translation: CASSQDQGVNYGYTF.

The CDR3 DNA reads TGTGCCAGCAGCCCCAACATCTACGAGCAGTACTTC. Encoded protein: CASSPNIYEQYF. The chain links TRBV7-6 to TRBJ2-7; D is unresolved. With 5 bases removed from V and 3 bases from J, the gap between germline ends came to 8 bases. The V gene's germline CDR1 is SGHVS and CDR2 FNYEAQ. The CDR3 length is 12 residues. Full variable domain (remainder filled in from reference TRBV7-6 and TRBJ2-7): GAGVSQSPRYKVTKRGQDVALRCDPISGHVSLYWYRQALGQGPEFLTYFNYEAQQDKSGLPNDRFSAERPEGSISTLTIQRTEQRDSAMYRCASSPNIYEQYFGPGTRLTVT.

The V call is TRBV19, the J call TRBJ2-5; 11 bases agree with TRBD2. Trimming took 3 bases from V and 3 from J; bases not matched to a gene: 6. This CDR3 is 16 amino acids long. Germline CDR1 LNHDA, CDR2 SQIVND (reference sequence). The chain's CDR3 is CASSMSGLADEETQYF. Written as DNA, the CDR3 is TGTGCCAGTAGTATGTCGGGACTAGCGGATGAAGAGACCCAGTACTTC.

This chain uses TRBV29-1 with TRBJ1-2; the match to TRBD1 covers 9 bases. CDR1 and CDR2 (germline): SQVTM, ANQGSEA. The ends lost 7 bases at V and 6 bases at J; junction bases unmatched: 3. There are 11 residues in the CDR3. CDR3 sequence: CSGGQGDGYTF. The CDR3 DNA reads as TGCAGCGGGGGACAGGGAGATGGCTACACCTTC.

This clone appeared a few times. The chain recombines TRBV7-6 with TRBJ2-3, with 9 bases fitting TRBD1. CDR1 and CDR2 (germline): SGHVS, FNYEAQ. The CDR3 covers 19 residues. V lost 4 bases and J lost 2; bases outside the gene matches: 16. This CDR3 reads CASSSPVGGQGLPTDTQYF. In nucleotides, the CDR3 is TGTGCCAGCAGCTCGCCAGTGGGGGGACAGGGTCTCCCCACAGATACGCAGTATTTT.

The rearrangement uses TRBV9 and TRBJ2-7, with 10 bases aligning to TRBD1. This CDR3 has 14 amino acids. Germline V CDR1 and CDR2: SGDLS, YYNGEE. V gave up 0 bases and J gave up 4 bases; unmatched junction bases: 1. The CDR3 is CASSVAGQGYEQYF. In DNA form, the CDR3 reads TGTGCCAGCAGCGTAGCGGGACAGGGGTACGAGCAGTACTTC. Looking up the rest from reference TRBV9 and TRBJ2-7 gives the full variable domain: DSGVTQTPKHLITATGQRVTLRCSPRSGDLSVYWYQQSLDQGLQFLIQYYNGEERAKGNILERFSAQQFPDLHSELNLSSLELGDSALYFCASSVAGQGYEQYFGPGTRLTVT.

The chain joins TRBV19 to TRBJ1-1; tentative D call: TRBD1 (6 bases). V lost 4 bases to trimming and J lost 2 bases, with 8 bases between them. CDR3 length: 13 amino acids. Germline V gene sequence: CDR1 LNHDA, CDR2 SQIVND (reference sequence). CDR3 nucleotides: TGTGCCAGTAGTAAACAGGGTAACACTGAAGCTTTCTTT. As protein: CASSKQGNTEAFF.

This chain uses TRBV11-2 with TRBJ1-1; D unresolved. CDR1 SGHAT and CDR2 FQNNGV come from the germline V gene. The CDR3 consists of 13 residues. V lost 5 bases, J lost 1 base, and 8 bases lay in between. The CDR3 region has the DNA TGTGCCAGCAGCCCCGGCGGGAACACTGAAGCTTTCTTT. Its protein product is CASSPGGNTEAFF.

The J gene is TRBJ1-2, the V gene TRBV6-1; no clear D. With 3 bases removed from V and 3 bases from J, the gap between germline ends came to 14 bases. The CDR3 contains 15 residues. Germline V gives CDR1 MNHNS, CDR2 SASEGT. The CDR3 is CASSDMGKNYYGYTF. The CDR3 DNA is TGTGCCAGCAGTGATATGGGCAAAAACTACTATGGCTACACCTTC.

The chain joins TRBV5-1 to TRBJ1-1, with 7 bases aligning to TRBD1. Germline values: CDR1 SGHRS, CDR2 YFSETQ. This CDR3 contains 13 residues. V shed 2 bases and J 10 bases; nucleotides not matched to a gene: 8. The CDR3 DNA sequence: TGCGCCAGCAGCTTCTCCCCGAGACAGGGAGCTTTCTTT. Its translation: CASSFSPRQGAFF.

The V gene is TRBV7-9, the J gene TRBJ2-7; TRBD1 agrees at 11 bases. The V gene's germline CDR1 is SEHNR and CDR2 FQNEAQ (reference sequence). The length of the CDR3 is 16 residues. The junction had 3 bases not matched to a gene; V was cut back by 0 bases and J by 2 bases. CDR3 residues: CASSLAPGQGAYEQYF. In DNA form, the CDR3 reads TGTGCCAGCAGCTTAGCGCCGGGACAGGGGGCCTACGAGCAGTACTTC.

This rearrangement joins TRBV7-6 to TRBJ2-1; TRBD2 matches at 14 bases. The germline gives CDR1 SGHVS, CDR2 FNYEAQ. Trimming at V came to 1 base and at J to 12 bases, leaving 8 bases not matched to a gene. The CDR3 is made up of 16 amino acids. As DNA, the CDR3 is TGTGCCAGCAGCTTAGTAGCGACTAGCGGGGGGGCCGGGCAGTTCTTC. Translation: CASSLVATSGGAGQFF.

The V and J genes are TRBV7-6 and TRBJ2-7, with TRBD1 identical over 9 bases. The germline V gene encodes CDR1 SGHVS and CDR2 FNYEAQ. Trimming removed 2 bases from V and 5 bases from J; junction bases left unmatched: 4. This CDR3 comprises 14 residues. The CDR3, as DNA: TGTGCCAGCAGCTTAAAGGACAGGGGCCACGAGCAGTACTTC. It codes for CASSLKDRGHEQYF.

This CDR3 is CALQGTSYGYTF. In DNA form, the CDR3 reads TGTGCCTTACAAGGGACTTCCTATGGCTACACCTTC. The rearrangement joins TRBV30 to TRBJ1-2; tentative D call: TRBD1 (5 bases). V gave up 7 bases and J gave up 4 bases, with 13 bases separating them. The length of the CDR3 is 12 residues. The germline CDR1 and CDR2 sequences are GTSNPN and SVGIG (reference sequence).

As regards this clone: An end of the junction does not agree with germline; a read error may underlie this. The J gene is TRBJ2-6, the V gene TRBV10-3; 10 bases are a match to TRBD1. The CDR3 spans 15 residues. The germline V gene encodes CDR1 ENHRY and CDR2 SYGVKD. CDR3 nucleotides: TGCGCCAGTGGGACAGGGGATTCTGGGGCCAACGTCCTGACTTTC. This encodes CASGTGDSGANVLTF.

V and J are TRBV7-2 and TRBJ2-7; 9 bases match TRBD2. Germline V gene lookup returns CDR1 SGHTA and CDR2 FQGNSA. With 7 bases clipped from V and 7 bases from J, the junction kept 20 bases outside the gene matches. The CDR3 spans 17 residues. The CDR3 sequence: CASTPQGAGGPRGEQYF. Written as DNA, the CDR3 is TGTGCCAGCACCCCGCAGGGAGCGGGGGGCCCCCGGGGAGAGCAGTACTTC.

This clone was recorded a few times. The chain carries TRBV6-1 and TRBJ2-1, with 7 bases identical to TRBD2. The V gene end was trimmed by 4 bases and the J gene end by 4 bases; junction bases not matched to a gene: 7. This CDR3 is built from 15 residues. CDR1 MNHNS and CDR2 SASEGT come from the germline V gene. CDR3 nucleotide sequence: TGTGCCAGCAGTGTGGGGCTAGCGGATTACAATGAGCAGTTCTTC. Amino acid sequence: CASSVGLADYNEQFF.

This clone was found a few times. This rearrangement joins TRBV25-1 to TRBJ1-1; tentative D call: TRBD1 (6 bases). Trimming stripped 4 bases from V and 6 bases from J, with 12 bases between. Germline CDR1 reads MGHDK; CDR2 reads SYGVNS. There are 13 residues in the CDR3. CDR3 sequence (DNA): TGTGCCAGCAGTGCTACAGGGTTAGCTGAAGCTTTCTTT. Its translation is CASSATGLAEAFF.

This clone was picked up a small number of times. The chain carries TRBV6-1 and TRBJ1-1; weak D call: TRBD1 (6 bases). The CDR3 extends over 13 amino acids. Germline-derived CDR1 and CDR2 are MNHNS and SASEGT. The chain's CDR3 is CANKGGENTEAFF. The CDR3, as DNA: TGTGCTAACAAAGGGGGGGAGAACACTGAAGCTTTCTTT.

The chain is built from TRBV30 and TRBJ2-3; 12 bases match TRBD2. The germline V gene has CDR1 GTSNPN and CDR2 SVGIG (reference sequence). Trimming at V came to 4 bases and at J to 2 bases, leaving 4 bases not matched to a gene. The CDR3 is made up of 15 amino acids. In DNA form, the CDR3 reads TGTGCCTGGATAGGACTAGCGGGGCCCACAGATACGCAGTATTTT. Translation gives CAWIGLAGPTDTQYF.

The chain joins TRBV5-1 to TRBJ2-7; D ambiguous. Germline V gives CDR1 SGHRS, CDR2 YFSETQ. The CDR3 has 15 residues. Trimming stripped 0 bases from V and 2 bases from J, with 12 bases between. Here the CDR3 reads CASSLALTATYEQYF. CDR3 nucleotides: TGCGCCAGCAGCTTGGCCCTGACTGCTACCTACGAGCAGTACTTC.

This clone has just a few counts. Here the CDR3 reads CASSQEPGQGGHEQYF. The CDR3 DNA is TGCGCCAGCAGCCAAGAACCGGGACAGGGTGGCCACGAGCAGTACTTC. The gene calls are TRBV4-3 and TRBJ2-7, with TRBD1 matching over 9 bases. CDR3 size: 16 residues. Germline V gene lookup returns CDR1 LGHNA and CDR2 YSLEER. The trim removed 0 bases at V and 5 bases at J, leaving 8 bases unmatched.

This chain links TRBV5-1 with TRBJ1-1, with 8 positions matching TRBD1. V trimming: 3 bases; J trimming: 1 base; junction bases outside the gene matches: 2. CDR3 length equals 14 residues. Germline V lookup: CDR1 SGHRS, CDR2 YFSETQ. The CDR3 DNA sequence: TGCGCCAGCAGCTCCGGACAGGGGAACACTGAAGCTTTCTTT. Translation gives CASSSGQGNTEAFF.

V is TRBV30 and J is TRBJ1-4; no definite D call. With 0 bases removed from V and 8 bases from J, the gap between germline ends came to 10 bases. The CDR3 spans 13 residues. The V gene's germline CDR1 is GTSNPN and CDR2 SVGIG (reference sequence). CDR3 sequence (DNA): TGTGCCTGGAGTGTACTAGTGGGGGAAAAACTGTTTTTT. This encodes CAWSVLVGEKLFF.

CDR3: CASSQDPLAGGATDTQYF. The CDR3 nucleotides read TGCGCCAGCAGCCAAGACCCCCTAGCGGGGGGTGCCACAGATACGCAGTATTTT. The chain combines TRBV4-1 with TRBJ2-3; TRBD2 matches at 11 bases. Germline CDR1 MGHRA, CDR2 YSYEKL. The junction had 7 bases not matched to a gene; V was cut back by 0 bases and J by 2 bases. The CDR3 extends over 18 amino acids.